The following is a TCR beta chain sequence with its context. Its antigen is unknown. No base-level quality is on record; no much larger clone is a single base apart. TCR beta CDR3 regions were amplified from RNA transcripts for repertoire sequencing. The first round of RT-PCR was done with HTBI primers and the Qiagen OneStep RT-PCR kit, and was followed by a second round of multiplex PCR, then size selection and purification. The libraries underwent paired-end sequencing with 100 bp reads on an Illumina HiSeq2000. In the paper's pipeline: Reads were processed with SOAPnuke, discarding reads with adapters, uncalled bases, mean Phred below 15, or no exact constant-primer or identifier match. COPE v1.2.5 was used to merge high-quality paired reads. Clonotypes were defined as unique nucleotide sequences and were aligned to IMGT TRB V, D and J references using MiTCR v1.1. Only V-J combinations with frequency above 0.0001 were analysed, covering about 99% of repertoires. For each V-J combination, a TCR clonal expansion and chaos score was defined as the ratio of F50 clonal expansion to chaos observed in the TCRdist matrix. Welch's t-statistics and random forest were used to narrow the features down to 10 to 15 V-J combinations, which were then fed into a naive Bayes classifier. The similarity between thyroid and blood repertoires was quantified using the Morisita-Horn index. The public reads were run again by TCRdb, first through fastp at Q25 and then through MiXCR, and only productive beta chains were kept. Entries are consolidated by CDR3 protein sequence, retaining the most common genes and DNA. V and J calls and clone size were set by TCRdb, not the authors. Counted in this sample were 740,000 or so distinct CDR3 sequences; about 44% of them appeared once. In total, the top ten clones hold 40% to 55% of the sample.

The ophthalmopathy patients had moderately to severely active disease, with a Clinical Activity Score of 3 or higher, a NOSPECS grade of 4 or higher, and a disease duration of less than 3 months. Patients were excluded if they had other autoimmune diseases, uncontrolled infections, pregnancy or lactation. Clinical symptoms, serum thyroxine, TRAb, thyroid ultrasound and orbital computed tomography formed the basis of the diagnosis. Ficoll-Paque density gradient centrifugation was used to isolate PBMCs from about 10 ml of fresh peripheral blood. Total RNA was extracted using Trizol reagent, and RNA quality was checked on an Agilent 2100 Bioanalyzer. These data are taken from a study of Graves' ophthalmopathy and Graves' hyperthyroidism (dated by TCRdb to 2016 to 2019). Background on the whole study: Peripheral blood was collected before any treatment was given, at the time of initial diagnosis. In five to seven hyperthyroidism patients, the T-cell repertoire of thyroid tissue was compared with the T-cell repertoire of blood. In total, 135 blood samples were TCR-sequenced: under 45 ophthalmopathy, 80 or so hyperthyroidism and 17 hyperthyroidism-to-ophthalmopathy patients. The study used signatures of the TCR beta repertoire to tell Graves' ophthalmopathy apart from Graves' hyperthyroidism and to predict which patients would progress to ophthalmopathy. Following sample collection, hyperthyroidism patients were given methimazole at a starting dose of 30 mg daily, and ophthalmopathy patients were given high-dose intravenous methylprednisolone. The independent validation cohort included about 20 hyperthyroidism patients plus 17 patients who later progressed from hyperthyroidism to ophthalmopathy. To explore V-J signatures that separate ophthalmopathy from hyperthyroidism, a discovery set of approximately 100 patients was enrolled, consisting of 40 to 45 with ophthalmopathy and around 57 with stable hyperthyroidism. The investigation overall reported the following: Most expanded thyroid clonotypes with a frequency above 0.001 also appeared in blood, which suggests that blood repertoires may reflect the immune response in the thyroid. In cross-validation, the 13-signature model distinguished ophthalmopathy from stable hyperthyroidism with 85% to 90% sensitivity and about 81% specificity, and in the test set the corresponding values were around 78% and 73%. Sample size was not statistically predetermined, and group allocation was not concealed from the investigators. In validation, the model predicted ophthalmopathy progression with about 71% sensitivity and 72.22% specificity; approximately 12 predicted patients were CT-confirmed with GO in a median of about 6.2 months.

Material: peripheral blood. The receptor was derived from an adult man with Graves' ophthalmopathy.

The CDR3 loop reads CTIAGQGKYEQYV. Read as DNA, the sequence is TGCACCATAGCGGGACAGGGCAAGTACGAGCAGTACGTC. Here the chain combines TRBV20-1 and TRBJ2-7, and possibly TRBD1, on 9 matching bases. From the germline V gene (reference sequence), CDR1 is DFQATT and CDR2 is SNEGSKA. Taken from cysteine to valine, the CDR3 has 13 residues. CDR3 DNA only is kept here, 39 bases in frame from base 1.